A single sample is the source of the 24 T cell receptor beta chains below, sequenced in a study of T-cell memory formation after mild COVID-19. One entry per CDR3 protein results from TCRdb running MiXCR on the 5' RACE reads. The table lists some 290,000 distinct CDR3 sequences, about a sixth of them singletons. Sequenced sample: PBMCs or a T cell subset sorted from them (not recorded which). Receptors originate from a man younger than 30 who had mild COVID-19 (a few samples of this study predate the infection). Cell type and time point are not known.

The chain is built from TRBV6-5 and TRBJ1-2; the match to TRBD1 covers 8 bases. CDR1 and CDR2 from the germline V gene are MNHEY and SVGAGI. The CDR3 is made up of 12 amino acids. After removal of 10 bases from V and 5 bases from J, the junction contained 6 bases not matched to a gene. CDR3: CATHNRGYGYTF. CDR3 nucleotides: TGTGCCACCCATAACAGGGGGTATGGCTACACCTTC.

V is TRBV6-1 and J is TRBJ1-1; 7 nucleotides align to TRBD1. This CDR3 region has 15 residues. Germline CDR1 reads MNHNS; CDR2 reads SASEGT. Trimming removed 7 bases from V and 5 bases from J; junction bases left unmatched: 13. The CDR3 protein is CASKSFGTASTEAFF. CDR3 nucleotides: TGTGCCAGCAAAAGCTTCGGGACAGCAAGTACTGAAGCTTTCTTT.

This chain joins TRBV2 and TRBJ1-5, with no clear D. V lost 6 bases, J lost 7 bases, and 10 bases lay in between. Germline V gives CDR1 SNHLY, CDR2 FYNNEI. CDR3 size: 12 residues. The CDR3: CASRRGIQPQHF. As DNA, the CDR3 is TGTGCCAGCAGGAGAGGGATACAGCCCCAGCATTTT.

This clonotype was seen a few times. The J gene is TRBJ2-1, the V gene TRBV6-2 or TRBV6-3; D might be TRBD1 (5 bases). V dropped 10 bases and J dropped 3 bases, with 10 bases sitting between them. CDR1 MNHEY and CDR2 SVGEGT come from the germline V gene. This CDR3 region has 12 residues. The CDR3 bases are TGTGCCACCGCGACAGACTACAATGAGCAGTTCTTC. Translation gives CATATDYNEQFF.

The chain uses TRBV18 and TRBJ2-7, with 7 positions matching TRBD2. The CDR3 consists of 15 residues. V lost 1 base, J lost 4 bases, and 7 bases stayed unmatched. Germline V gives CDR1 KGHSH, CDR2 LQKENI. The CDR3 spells CASSPRGGIQYEQYV. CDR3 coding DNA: TGTGCCAGCTCACCACGCGGGGGAATCCAATACGAGCAGTACGTC.

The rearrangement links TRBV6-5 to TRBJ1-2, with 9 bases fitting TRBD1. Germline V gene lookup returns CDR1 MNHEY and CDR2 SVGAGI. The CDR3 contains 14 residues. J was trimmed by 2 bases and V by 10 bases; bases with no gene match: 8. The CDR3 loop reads CATSRGQGNYGYTF. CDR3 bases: TGTGCCACCTCCCGTGGACAGGGGAACTATGGCTACACCTTC.

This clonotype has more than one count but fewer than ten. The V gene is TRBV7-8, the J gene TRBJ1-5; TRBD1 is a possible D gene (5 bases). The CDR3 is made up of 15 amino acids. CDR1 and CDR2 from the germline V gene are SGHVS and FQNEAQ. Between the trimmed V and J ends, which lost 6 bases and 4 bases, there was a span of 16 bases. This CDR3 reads CASRNLGGANQPQHF. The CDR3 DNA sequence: TGTGCCAGCAGGAACCTCGGGGGTGCGAATCAGCCCCAGCATTTT. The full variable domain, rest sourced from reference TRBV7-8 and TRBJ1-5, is GAGVSQSPRYKVAKRGQDVALRCDPISGHVSLFWYQQALGQGPEFLTYFQNEAQLDKSGLPSDRFFAERPEGSVSTLKIQRTQQEDSAVYLCASRNLGGANQPQHFGDGTRLSIL.

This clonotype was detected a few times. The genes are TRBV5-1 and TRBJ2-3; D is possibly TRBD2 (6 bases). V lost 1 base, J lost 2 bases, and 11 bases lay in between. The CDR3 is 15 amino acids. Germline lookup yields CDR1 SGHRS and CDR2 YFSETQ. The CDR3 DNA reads TGCGCCAGCAGCTTGCTGGACTATTCCACAGATACGCAGTATTTT. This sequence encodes CASSLLDYSTDTQYF.

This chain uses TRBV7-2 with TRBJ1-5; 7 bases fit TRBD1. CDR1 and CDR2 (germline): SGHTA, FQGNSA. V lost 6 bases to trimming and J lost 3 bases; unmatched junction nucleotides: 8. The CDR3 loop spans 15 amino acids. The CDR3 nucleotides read TGTGCCAGCAGACAGGGGATCGGGGTCAATCAGCCCCAGCATTTT. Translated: CASRQGIGVNQPQHF.

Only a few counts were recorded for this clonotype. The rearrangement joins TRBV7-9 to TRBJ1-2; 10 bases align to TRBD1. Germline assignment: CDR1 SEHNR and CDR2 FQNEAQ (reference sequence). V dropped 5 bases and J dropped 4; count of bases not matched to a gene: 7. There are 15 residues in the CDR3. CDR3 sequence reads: CASSHVGTGVYGYTF. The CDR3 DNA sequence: TGTGCCAGCAGCCACGTCGGGACAGGGGTCTATGGCTACACCTTC.

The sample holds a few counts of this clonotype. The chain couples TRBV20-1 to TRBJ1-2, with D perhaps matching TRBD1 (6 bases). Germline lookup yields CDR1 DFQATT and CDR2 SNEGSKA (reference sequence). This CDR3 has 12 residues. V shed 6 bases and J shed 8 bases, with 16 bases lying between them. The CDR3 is CSAKTGGGGYTF. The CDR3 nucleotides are TGCAGTGCCAAGACAGGAGGTGGCGGCTACACCTTC.

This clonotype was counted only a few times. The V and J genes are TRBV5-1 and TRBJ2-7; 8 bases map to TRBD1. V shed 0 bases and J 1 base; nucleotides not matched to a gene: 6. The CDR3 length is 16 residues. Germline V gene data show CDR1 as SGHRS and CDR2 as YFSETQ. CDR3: CASSLEGRQGSYEQYF. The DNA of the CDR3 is TGCGCCAGCAGCTTGGAGGGCAGACAGGGGTCCTACGAGCAGTACTTC.

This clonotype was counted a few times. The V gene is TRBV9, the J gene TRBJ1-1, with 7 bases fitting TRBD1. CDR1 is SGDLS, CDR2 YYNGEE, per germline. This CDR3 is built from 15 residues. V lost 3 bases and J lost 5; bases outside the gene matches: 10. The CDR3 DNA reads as TGTGCCAGCAGCGCCTACAGGGGCGAGAAGACTGAAGCTTTCTTT. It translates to CASSAYRGEKTEAFF. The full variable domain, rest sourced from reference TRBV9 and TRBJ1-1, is DSGVTQTPKHLITATGQRVTLRCSPRSGDLSVYWYQQSLDQGLQFLIQYYNGEERAKGNILERFSAQQFPDLHSELNLSSLELGDSALYFCASSAYRGEKTEAFFGQGTRLTVV.

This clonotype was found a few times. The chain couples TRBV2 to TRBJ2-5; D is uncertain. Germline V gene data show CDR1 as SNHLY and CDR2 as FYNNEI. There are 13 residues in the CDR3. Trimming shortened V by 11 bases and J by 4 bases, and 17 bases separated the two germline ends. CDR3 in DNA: TGTGCCGGCGCAAGACGGTTTTCAGAGACCCAGTACTTC. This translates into CAGARRFSETQYF. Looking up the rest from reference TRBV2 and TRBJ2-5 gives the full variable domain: EPEVTQTPSHQVTQMGQEVILRCVPISNHLYFYWYRQILGQKVEFLVSFYNNEISEKSEIFDDQFSVERPDGSNFTLKIRSTKLEDSAMYFCAGARRFSETQYFGPGTRLLVL.

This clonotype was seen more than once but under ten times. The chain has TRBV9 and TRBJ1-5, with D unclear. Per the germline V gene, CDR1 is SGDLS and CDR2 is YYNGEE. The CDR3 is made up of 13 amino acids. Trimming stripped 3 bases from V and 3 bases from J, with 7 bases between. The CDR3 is CASSAGDNQPQHF. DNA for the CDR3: TGTGCCAGCAGCGCCGGGGACAATCAGCCCCAGCATTTT. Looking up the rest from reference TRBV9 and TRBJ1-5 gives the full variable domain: DSGVTQTPKHLITATGQRVTLRCSPRSGDLSVYWYQQSLDQGLQFLIQYYNGEERAKGNILERFSAQQFPDLHSELNLSSLELGDSALYFCASSAGDNQPQHFGDGTRLSIL.

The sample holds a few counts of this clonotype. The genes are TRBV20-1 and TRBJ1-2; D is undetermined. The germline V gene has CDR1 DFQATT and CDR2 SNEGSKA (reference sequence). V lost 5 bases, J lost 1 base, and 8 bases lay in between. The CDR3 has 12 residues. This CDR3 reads CSARWDNYGYTF. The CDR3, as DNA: TGCAGTGCTCGATGGGATAACTATGGCTACACCTTC.

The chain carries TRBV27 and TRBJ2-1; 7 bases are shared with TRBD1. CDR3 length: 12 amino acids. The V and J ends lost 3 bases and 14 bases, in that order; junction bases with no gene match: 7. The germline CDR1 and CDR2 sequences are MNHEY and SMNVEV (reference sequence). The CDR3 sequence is CASSLSGQKEFF. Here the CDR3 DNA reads TGTGCCAGCAGTTTGTCGGGACAGAAAGAGTTCTTC.

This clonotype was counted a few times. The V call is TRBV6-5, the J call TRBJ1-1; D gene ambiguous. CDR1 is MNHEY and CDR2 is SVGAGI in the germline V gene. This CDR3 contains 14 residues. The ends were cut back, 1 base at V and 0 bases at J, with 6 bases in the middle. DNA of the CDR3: TGTGCCAGCAGTTACTTCAGCCTGAACACTGAAGCTTTCTTT. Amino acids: CASSYFSLNTEAFF.

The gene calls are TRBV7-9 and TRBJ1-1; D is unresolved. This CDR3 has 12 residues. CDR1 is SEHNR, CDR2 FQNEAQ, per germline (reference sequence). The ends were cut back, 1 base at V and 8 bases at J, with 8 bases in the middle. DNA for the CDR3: TGTGCCAGCAGCTTAGTTCAGTCAGAAGCTTTCTTT. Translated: CASSLVQSEAFF. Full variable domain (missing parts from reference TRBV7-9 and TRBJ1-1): DTGVSQNPRHKITKRGQNVTFRCDPISEHNRLYWYRQTLGQGPEFLTYFQNEAQLEKSRLLSDRFSAERPKGSFSTLEIQRTEQGDSAMYLCASSLVQSEAFFGQGTRLTVV.

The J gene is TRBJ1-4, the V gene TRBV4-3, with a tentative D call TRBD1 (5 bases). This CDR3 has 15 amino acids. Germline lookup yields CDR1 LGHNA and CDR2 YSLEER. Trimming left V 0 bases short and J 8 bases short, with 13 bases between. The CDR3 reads CASSQDLGEEEKLFF. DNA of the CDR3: TGCGCCAGCAGCCAAGATCTAGGGGAGGAAGAAAAACTGTTTTTT.

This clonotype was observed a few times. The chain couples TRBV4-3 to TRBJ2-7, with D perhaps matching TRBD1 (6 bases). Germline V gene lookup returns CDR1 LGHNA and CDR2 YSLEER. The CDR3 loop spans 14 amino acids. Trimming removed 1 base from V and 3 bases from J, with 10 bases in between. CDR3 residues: CASSQGYRVYEQYF. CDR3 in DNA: TGCGCCAGCAGCCAAGGATACAGGGTCTACGAGCAGTACTTC.

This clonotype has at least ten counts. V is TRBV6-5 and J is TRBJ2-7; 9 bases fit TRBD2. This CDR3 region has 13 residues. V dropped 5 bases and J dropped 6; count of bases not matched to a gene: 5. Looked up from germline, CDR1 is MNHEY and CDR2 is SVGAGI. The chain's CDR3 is CASSPGLAREQYF. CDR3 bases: TGTGCCAGCAGTCCCGGACTAGCGCGCGAGCAGTACTTC.

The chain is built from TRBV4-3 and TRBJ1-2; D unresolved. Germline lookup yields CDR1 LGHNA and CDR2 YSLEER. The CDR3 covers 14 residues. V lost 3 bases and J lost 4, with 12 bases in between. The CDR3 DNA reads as TGCGCCAGCAGCCATCGGGCACCCCTCTATGGCTACACCTTC. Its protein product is CASSHRAPLYGYTF.

CDR3 coding DNA: TGTGCCAGCAGCCGCCTGACCGAAGCTTTCTTT. This encodes CASSRLTEAFF. The chain links TRBV28 to TRBJ1-1; D unclear. Looked up from germline, CDR1 is MDHEN and CDR2 is SYDVKM. The CDR3 extends over 11 amino acids. V lost 6 bases and J lost 8, with 10 bases in between.